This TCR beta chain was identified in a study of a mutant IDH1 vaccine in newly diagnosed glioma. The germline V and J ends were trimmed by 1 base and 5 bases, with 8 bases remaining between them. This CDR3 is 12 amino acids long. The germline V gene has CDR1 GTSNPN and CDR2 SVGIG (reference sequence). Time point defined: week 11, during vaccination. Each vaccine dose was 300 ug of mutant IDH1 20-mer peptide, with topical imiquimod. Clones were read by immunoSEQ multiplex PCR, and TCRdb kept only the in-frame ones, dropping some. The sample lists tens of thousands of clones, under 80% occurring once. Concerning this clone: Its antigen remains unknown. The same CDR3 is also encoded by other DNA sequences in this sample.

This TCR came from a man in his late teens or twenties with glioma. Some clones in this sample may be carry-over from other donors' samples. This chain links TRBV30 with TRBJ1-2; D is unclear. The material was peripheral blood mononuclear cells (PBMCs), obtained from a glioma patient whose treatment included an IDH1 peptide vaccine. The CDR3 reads CAWSGPGYGYTF. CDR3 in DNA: TGTGCCTGGAGTGGCCCGGGATATGGCTACACCTTC.